Here is one T cell receptor beta chain with its context. Antigen specificity is unknown. CEF-cultured naive and memory CD4+ T cell DNA got survey-level sequencing. Profiled with immunoSEQ multiplex PCR; TCRdb holds only in-frame clones, not every one. The table shows some 44,000 clones, with approximately 80% occurring only once. The data were obtained in a study of CD4 T cells in relation to SARS-CoV-2 and coronaviruses. Whole-study context: ViraFEST: roughly 9-day antigen culture of PBMCs, then TCR beta CDR3 sequencing. Overall study findings and caveats: The cross-reactivity analysis covered only spike protein, not other viral proteins.

Naive and memory CD4+ T cells came from enriched cryopreserved PBMCs. This CDR3 contains 18 residues. After removal of 0 bases from V and 6 bases from J, the junction contained 13 bases not matched to a gene. The sequenced material came from naive CD4+ T cells from PBMCs, cultured in vitro. Sample subset: naive CD4+ T cells isolated by negative enrichment. This TCR was recovered from an adult with COVID-19. V and J are TRBV23-1 and TRBJ1-5; TRBD1 agrees at 8 bases. TRBV23-1 is an open reading frame whose function is uncertain. CDR3 in amino acids: CASSQSSGLGTGGQPQHF. Written as DNA, the CDR3 is TGCGCCAGCAGTCAATCTTCTGGTCTAGGGACAGGCGGTCAGCCCCAGCATTTT.